These 6 T cell receptor beta chains share one sample of origin, sequenced in a study of vaccination effects on CD4 cells after COVID-19. Antigen specificity for these receptors is unknown. Sequenced by immunoSEQ multiplex PCR; TCRdb stores in-frame clones only, minus some. The table includes tens of thousands of clones, 76% detected once. Once cultured for 10 days, the cells underwent separation to obtain CD4+ T cells. The sequencing used CD4+ T cells from PBMCs cultured without peptide, collected before COVID-19 vaccination. The source is a human donor who had a prior SARS-CoV-2 infection.

This clone has just a few counts. J is TRBJ1-6 and V is TRBV15; TRBD1 agrees at 9 bases. Germline CDR1 and CDR2: LNHNV and YYDKDF (reference sequence). The CDR3 sequence is 17 residues long. The V gene end was trimmed by 1 base and the J gene end by 3 bases; junction bases not matched to a gene: 4. CDR3 sequence (DNA): TGTGCCACCAGCAGAGTACAGGGGGCCGGCTATAATTCACCCCTCCACTTT. It codes for CATSRVQGAGYNSPLHF. The full variable domain, in which reference TRBV15 and TRBJ1-6 provide the parts outside the CDR3, is DAMVIQNPRYQVTQFGKPVTLSCSQTLNHNVMYWYQQKSSQAPKLLFHYYDKDFNNEADTPDNFQSRRPNTSFCFLDIRSPGLGDTAMYLCATSRVQGAGYNSPLHFGNGTRLTVT.

The chain combines TRBV6-1 with TRBJ1-1; D uncertain. The germline CDR1 and CDR2 sequences are MNHNS and SASEGT. This CDR3 spans 14 amino acids. The germline V and J ends were trimmed by 2 bases and 1 base, with 8 bases remaining between them. The CDR3 sequence is CASSEIGSNTEAFF. The CDR3 DNA sequence: TGTGCCAGCAGTGAAATCGGTTCGAACACTGAAGCTTTCTTT.

The rearrangement uses TRBV27 and TRBJ2-7; D tentatively fits TRBD1 or TRBD2 (6 bases each). CDR1 is MNHEY, CDR2 SMNVEV, per germline (reference sequence). CDR3 length: 16 amino acids. Trimming left V 1 base short and J 7 bases short, with 20 bases between. The CDR3 loop reads CASSLFFERKGGEQYF. The CDR3 DNA reads as TGTGCCAGCAGTTTATTTTTTGAACGAAAAGGGGGGGAGCAGTACTTC.

The chain uses TRBV6-1 and TRBJ2-1; D is unresolved. V lost 4 bases, J lost 2 bases, and 15 bases lay in between. Germline V gives CDR1 MNHNS, CDR2 SASEGT. This CDR3 has 16 amino acids. CDR3 amino acids: CASSANPMPPYNEQFF. The CDR3 DNA is TGTGCCAGCAGTGCCAACCCCATGCCCCCCTACAATGAGCAGTTCTTC.

J is TRBJ2-5 and V is TRBV11-3, with a weak D call TRBD1 (5 bases). CDR1 is SGHNT, CDR2 YENEEA, per germline. The V end was cut by 1 base, the J end by 2 bases, with 11 bases between. CDR3 size: 15 residues. CDR3 nucleotide sequence: TGTGCCAGCAGCTTAGGGGCAGGGCAACAAGAGACCCAGTACTTC. This codes for CASSLGAGQQETQYF.

Only one count was recorded for this clone. The chain is built from TRBV19 and TRBJ1-1; the D is unclear. CDR1 and CDR2 from the germline V gene are LNHDA and SQIVND (reference sequence). The V end lost 3 bases, the J end lost 5 bases, and 19 bases lay between the germline ends. The CDR3 length is 16 residues. Written as DNA, the CDR3 is TGTGCCAGTAGTATTCGTAGACGGCAGTGGTGGACTGAAGCTTTCTTT. It encodes CASSIRRRQWWTEAFF.